The entry that follows covers one T cell receptor beta chain sequence. These data originate in a study of blood T cell repertoires in COVID-19. Profiling relied on immunoSEQ multiplex PCR, and the TCRdb table lists in-frame clones only, not all of them. The table has approximately 65,000 clones, just over 85% seen once. This CDR3 region has 14 residues. CDR1 and CDR2 (germline): SGHRS, YFSETQ. With 1 base removed from V and 4 bases from J, the gap between germline ends came to 8 bases. This TCR came from a man aged 35 to 55 with acute or convalescent COVID-19. What was sequenced was peripheral blood. This chain connects TRBV5-1 to TRBJ2-2; D unclear. In DNA, the CDR3 is TGCGCCAGCAGCTTGAACTCTGTCACCGGGGAGCTGTTTTTT. Translating it yields CASSLNSVTGELFF.